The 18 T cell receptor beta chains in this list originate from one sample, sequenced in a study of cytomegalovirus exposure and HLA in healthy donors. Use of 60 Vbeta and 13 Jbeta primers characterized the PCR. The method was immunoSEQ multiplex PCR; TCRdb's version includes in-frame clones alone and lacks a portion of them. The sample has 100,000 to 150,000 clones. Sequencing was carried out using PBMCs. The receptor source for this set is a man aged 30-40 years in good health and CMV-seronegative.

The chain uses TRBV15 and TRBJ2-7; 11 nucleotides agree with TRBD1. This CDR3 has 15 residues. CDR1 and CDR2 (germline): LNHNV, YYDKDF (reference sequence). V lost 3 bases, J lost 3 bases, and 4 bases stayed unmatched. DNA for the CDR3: TGTGCCACCAGCAGCTGGACAGGGGGCAACTACGAGCAGTACTTC. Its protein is CATSSWTGGNYEQYF. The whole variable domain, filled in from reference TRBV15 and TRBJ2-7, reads DAMVIQNPRYQVTQFGKPVTLSCSQTLNHNVMYWYQQKSSQAPKLLFHYYDKDFNNEADTPDNFQSRRPNTSFCFLDIRSPGLGDTAMYLCATSSWTGGNYEQYFGPGTRLTVT.

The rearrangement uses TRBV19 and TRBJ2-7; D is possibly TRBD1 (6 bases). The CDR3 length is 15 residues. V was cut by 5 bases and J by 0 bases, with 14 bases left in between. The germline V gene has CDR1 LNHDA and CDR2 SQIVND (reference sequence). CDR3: CASSLGRDNSYEQYF. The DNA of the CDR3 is TGTGCCAGTAGTCTAGGCAGGGACAACTCCTACGAGCAGTACTTC.

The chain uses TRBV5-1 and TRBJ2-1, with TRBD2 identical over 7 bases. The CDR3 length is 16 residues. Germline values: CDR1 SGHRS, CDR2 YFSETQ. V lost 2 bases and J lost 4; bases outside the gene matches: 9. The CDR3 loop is CASSFDRGRVYNEQFF. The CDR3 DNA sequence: TGCGCCAGCAGCTTCGACCGGGGGAGGGTGTACAATGAGCAGTTCTTC.

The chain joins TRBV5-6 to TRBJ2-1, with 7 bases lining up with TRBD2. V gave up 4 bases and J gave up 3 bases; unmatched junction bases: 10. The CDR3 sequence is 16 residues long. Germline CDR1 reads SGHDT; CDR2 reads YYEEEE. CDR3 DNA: TGTGCCAGCAGCGCCCGGGACTACGGCGACTACAATGAGCAGTTCTTC. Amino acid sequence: CASSARDYGDYNEQFF. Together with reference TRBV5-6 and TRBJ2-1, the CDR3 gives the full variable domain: DAGVTQSPTHLIKTRGQQVTLRCSPKSGHDTVSWYQQALGQGPQFIFQYYEEEERQRGNFPDRFSGHQFPNYSSELNVNALLLGDSALYLCASSARDYGDYNEQFFGPGTRLTVL.

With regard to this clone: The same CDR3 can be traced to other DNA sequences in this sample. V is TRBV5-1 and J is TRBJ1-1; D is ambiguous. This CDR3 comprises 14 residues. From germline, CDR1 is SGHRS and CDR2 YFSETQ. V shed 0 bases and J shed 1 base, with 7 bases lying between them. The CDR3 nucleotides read TGCGCCAGCAGCTTGGGGGGAGAGAACACTGAAGCTTTCTTT. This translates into CASSLGGENTEAFF.

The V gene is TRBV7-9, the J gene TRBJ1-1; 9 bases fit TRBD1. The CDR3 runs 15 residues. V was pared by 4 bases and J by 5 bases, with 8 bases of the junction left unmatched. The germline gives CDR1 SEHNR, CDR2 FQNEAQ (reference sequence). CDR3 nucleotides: TGTGCCAGCAGCTCGACAGGGGGGTTGTGGACTGAAGCTTTCTTT. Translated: CASSSTGGLWTEAFF.

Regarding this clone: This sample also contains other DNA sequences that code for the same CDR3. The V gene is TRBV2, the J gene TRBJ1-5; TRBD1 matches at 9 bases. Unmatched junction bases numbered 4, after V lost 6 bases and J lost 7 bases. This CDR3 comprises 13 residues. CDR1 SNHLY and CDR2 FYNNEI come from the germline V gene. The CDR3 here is CASRGDREQPQHF. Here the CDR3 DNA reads TGTGCCAGCAGGGGGGACAGGGAACAGCCCCAGCATTTT.

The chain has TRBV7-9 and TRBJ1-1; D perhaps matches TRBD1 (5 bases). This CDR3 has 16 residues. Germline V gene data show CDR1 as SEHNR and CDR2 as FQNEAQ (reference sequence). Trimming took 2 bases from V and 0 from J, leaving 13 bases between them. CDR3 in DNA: TGTGCCAGCAGCTTAATAGGCAGGACATTGAACACTGAAGCTTTCTTT. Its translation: CASSLIGRTLNTEAFF.

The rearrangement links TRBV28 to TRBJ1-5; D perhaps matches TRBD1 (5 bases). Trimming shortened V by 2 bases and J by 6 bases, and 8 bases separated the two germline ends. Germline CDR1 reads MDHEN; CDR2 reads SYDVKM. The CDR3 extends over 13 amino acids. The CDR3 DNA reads TGTGCCAGCAGTTTACCAGGGATTCAGCCCCAGCATTTT. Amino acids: CASSLPGIQPQHF.

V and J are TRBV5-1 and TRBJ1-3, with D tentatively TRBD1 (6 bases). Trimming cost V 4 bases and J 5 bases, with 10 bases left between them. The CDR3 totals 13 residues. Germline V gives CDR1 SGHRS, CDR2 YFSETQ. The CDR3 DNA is TGCGCCAGCAGCCCACAGGGCAGAAACACCATATATTTT. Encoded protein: CASSPQGRNTIYF.

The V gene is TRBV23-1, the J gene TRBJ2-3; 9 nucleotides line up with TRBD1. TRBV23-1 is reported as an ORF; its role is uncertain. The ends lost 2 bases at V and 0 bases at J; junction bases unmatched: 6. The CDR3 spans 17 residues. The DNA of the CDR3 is TGCGCCAGCAGTCAACAGGGGACAGGGCTTAGCACAGATACGCAGTATTTT. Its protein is CASSQQGTGLSTDTQYF.

CDR3 loop: CASSLMGQGVDTQYF. In DNA, the CDR3 is TGTGCCAGCAGTTTAATGGGGCAGGGTGTGGATACGCAGTATTTT. The V call is TRBV28, the J call TRBJ2-3, with a possible D match to TRBD1 (5 bases). V was shortened by 2 bases and J by 6 bases, with 15 bases between the two germline ends. Germline CDR1 MDHEN, CDR2 SYDVKM. This CDR3 region has 15 residues.

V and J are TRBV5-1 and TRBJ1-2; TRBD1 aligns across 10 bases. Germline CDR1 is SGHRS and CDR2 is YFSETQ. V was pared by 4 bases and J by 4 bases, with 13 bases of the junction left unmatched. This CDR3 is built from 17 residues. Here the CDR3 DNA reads TGCGCCAGCAGCCGGGGGATCCCGGGACAGGGGTCCTATGGCTACACCTTC. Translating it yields CASSRGIPGQGSYGYTF.

CDR3 loop: CASSLFGREAFF. CDR3 DNA sequence: TGTGCCAGCAGCTTATTTGGCCGTGAAGCTTTCTTT. The gene calls are TRBV7-8 and TRBJ1-1; D uncertain. The CDR3 loop spans 12 amino acids. CDR1 is SGHVS and CDR2 is FQNEAQ in the germline V gene. Trimming cost V 2 bases and J 7 bases, with 8 bases left between them.

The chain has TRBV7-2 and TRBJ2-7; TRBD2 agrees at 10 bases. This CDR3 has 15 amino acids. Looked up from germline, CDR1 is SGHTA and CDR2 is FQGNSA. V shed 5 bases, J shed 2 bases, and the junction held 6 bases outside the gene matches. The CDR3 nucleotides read TGTGCCAGCAGCGTTACTAGCGGGGAAACCTACGAGCAGTACTTC. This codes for CASSVTSGETYEQYF.

The CDR3 reads CASSPQTGWDTEAFF. In DNA, the CDR3 is TGTGCCAGCAGTCCACAGACAGGGTGGGACACTGAAGCTTTCTTT. The gene calls are TRBV28 and TRBJ1-1, with TRBD1 identical over 7 bases. V lost 5 bases, J lost 3 bases, and 9 bases stayed unmatched. Germline-derived CDR1 and CDR2 are MDHEN and SYDVKM. The CDR3 has 15 residues.

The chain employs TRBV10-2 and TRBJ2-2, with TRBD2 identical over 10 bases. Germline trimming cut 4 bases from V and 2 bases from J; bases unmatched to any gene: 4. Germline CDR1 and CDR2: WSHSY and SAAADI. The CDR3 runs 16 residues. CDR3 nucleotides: TGCGCCAGCAGTGTCATACTAGCGGGAAACACCGGGGAGCTGTTTTTT. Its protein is CASSVILAGNTGELFF.

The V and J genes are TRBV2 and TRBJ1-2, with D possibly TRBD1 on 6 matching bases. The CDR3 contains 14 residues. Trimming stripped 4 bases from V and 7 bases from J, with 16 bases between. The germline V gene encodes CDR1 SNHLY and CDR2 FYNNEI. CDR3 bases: TGTGCCAGCAGTGCAGGGGCAAGTTCGAGTGGCTACACCTTC. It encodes CASSAGASSSGYTF. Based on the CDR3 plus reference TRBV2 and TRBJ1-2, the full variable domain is EPEVTQTPSHQVTQMGQEVILRCVPISNHLYFYWYRQILGQKVEFLVSFYNNEISEKSEIFDDQFSVERPDGSNFTLKIRSTKLEDSAMYFCASSAGASSSGYTFGSGTRLTVV.